These 22 T cell receptor beta chains originate from one sample sequenced in a study of blood T cell repertoires in COVID-19. Some clones are missing from TCRdb's copy, which holds only in-frame ones; the method was immunoSEQ multiplex PCR. Of some 170,000 clones in the sample, 75% to 90% were seen once. Sequencing was done on a sample of peripheral blood. Receptors originate from a human donor in a cohort sampled during active COVID-19.

This sequence joins TRBV21-1 and TRBJ1-1; TRBD1, the table's D call, was not compared with the DNA. TRBV21-1 is a pseudogene. This CDR3 has 14 residues. In nucleotides, the CDR3 is TGTGCCAGCAGCAAAGACAGGGGGAACACTGAAGCTTTCTTT. Translation: CASSKDRGNTEAFF.

The sample holds one count of this clone. This sequence joins TRBV10-2 and TRBJ2-7; 7 bases are a match to TRBD1. Trimming took 8 bases from V and 5 from J; bases not matched to a gene: 9. From germline, CDR1 is WSHSY and CDR2 SAAADI. There are 13 residues in the CDR3. The CDR3 sequence: CASGEQGIHEQYF. CDR3 sequence (DNA): TGCGCCAGCGGAGAACAGGGGATCCACGAGCAGTACTTC.

The V and J genes are TRBV6-5 and TRBJ2-1, with a possible D match to TRBD1 (5 bases). CDR1 and CDR2 from the germline V gene are MNHEY and SVGAGI. This CDR3 is built from 15 residues. V lost 6 bases and J 1 base, leaving 13 bases between the germline ends. CDR3 residues: CASSPEPGSYNEQFF. CDR3 coding DNA: TGTGCCAGCAGCCCGGAGCCAGGGTCCTACAATGAGCAGTTCTTC.

The chain is built from TRBV27 and TRBJ2-3; 7 bases agree with TRBD2. Germline lookup yields CDR1 MNHEY and CDR2 SMNVEV (reference sequence). With V trimmed by 9 bases and J by 5 bases, 14 bases remained unmatched. The CDR3 sequence is 15 residues long. The CDR3 sequence: CASLGGRVLGDTQYF. The CDR3 coding sequence is TGTGCCAGTCTTGGCGGGAGAGTACTCGGAGATACGCAGTATTTT.

This rearrangement joins TRBV11-2 to TRBJ2-2; 10 nucleotides line up with TRBD1. This CDR3 is 18 amino acids long. Germline loops: CDR1 SGHAT, CDR2 FQNNGV. Germline trimming cut 0 bases from V and 6 bases from J; bases unmatched to any gene: 10. The CDR3 sequence is CASSLDPVRTGGPGELFF. In nucleotides, the CDR3 is TGTGCCAGCAGCTTAGACCCCGTTAGGACAGGGGGGCCCGGGGAGCTGTTTTTT.

V gene TRBV6-5 combines with J gene TRBJ2-1; TRBD1 matches 8 bases. The V gene's germline CDR1 is MNHEY and CDR2 SVGAGI. V lost 6 bases, J lost 4 bases, and 8 bases stayed unmatched. The CDR3 is 15 residues long. CDR3 residues: CASSPGQGWYNEQFF. As DNA, the CDR3 is TGTGCCAGCAGCCCAGGACAGGGCTGGTACAATGAGCAGTTCTTC.

V is TRBV7-9 and J is TRBJ1-4; D is uncertain. The germline V gene has CDR1 SEHNR and CDR2 FQNEAQ (reference sequence). The CDR3 is 18 amino acids. The ends were cut back, 5 bases at V and 7 bases at J, with 26 bases in the middle. The CDR3, as DNA: TGTGCCAGCAGCAACCCGGGAGGGTCCGCCCCCCGGTCTGAAAAACTGTTTTTT. This sequence encodes CASSNPGGSAPRSEKLFF.

This sequence joins TRBV9 and TRBJ1-6, with 9 nucleotides matching TRBD1. Germline assignment: CDR1 SGDLS and CDR2 YYNGEE. The CDR3 sequence is 16 residues long. V lost 3 bases, J lost 7 bases, and 8 bases stayed unmatched. The CDR3 coding sequence is TGTGCCAGCAGCGGGTGGACAGGGGAGGGGAATTCACCCCTCCACTTT. This gives the protein CASSGWTGEGNSPLHF.

The chain combines TRBV9 with TRBJ2-7; D unresolved. The CDR3 is 13 amino acids. The V end was cut by 4 bases, the J end by 4 bases, with 12 bases between. CDR1 SGDLS and CDR2 YYNGEE come from the germline V gene. The CDR3 nucleotides are TGTGCCAGCAGCCCGGATGAGGTTTACGAGCAGTACTTC. Translated: CASSPDEVYEQYF.

This clone was recorded a few times. The chain carries TRBV6-2 or TRBV6-3 and TRBJ1-6, with D possibly TRBD1 on 6 matching bases. CDR1 and CDR2 (germline): MNHEY, SVGEGT. The length of the CDR3 is 14 residues. Trimming shortened V by 4 bases and J by 7 bases, and 11 bases separated the two germline ends. CDR3 nucleotides: TGTGCCAGCAGTTTCACAGGGTACAATTCACCCCTCCACTTT. Amino acid sequence: CASSFTGYNSPLHF.

The V call is TRBV11-3, the J call TRBJ1-1; tentative D call: TRBD1 (6 bases). The CDR3 spans 14 residues. Trimming took 3 bases from V and 4 from J, leaving 12 bases between them. Per germline, CDR1 SGHNT and CDR2 YENEEA. CDR3 sequence: CASSFAGEGTEAFF. The CDR3 coding sequence is TGTGCCAGCAGCTTTGCAGGGGAAGGCACTGAAGCTTTCTTT.

The chain couples TRBV6-5 to TRBJ1-2, with TRBD1 matching 8 bases. CDR1 MNHEY and CDR2 SVGAGI come from the germline V gene. CDR3 length: 13 residues. The J segment lost 8 bases and the V segment lost 7 bases, leaving 9 bases of the junction unmatched. The CDR3 DNA reads TGTGCCAGCACCTTTGTGGACAGGGTCGGCTACACCTTC. Its translation: CASTFVDRVGYTF.

This rearrangement joins TRBV7-6 to TRBJ2-1; D is perhaps TRBD2 (5 bases). The CDR3 has 17 residues. Germline CDR1 reads SGHVS; CDR2 reads FNYEAQ. V dropped 1 base and J dropped 5 bases, with 18 bases sitting between them. The CDR3 sequence: CASSLVPGMGADNEQFF. CDR3 sequence (DNA): TGTGCCAGCAGCTTAGTCCCGGGGATGGGTGCGGACAATGAGCAGTTCTTC. The full variable domain, rest sourced from reference TRBV7-6 and TRBJ2-1, is GAGVSQSPRYKVTKRGQDVALRCDPISGHVSLYWYRQALGQGPEFLTYFNYEAQQDKSGLPNDRFSAERPEGSISTLTIQRTEQRDSAMYRCASSLVPGMGADNEQFFGPGTRLTVL.

The DNA of the CDR3 is TGCGCCAGCAGCCATGACAGGGCCTATAATTCACCCCTCCACTTT. It specifies CASSHDRAYNSPLHF. The chain recombines TRBV4-3 with TRBJ1-6; TRBD1 matches 7 bases. Germline V lookup: CDR1 LGHNA, CDR2 YSLEER. The V segment lost 3 bases and the J segment 2 bases; nucleotides outside the gene matches: 1. CDR3 size: 15 residues.

The chain combines TRBV3-1 (or the pseudogene TRBV3-2) with TRBJ1-1, with 7 bases lining up with TRBD1. Trimming removed 6 bases from V and 1 base from J; junction bases left unmatched: 8. Germline V lookup: CDR1 LGHDT, CDR2 YNNKEL (reference sequence). This CDR3 is built from 15 residues. The CDR3 protein is CASSIDRAGNTEAFF. For the CDR3, the DNA is TGTGCCAGCAGTATAGACAGGGCGGGGAACACTGAAGCTTTCTTT.

The chain combines TRBV3-1 (or the pseudogene TRBV3-2) with TRBJ1-2; the D gene is possibly TRBD1 (6 bases). CDR1 is LGHDT, CDR2 YNNKEL, per germline (reference sequence). This CDR3 comprises 15 residues. Trimming removed 6 bases from V and 4 bases from J, with 18 bases in between. DNA of the CDR3: TGTGCCAGCAGACCTACACAGGGAACCGCCTATGGCTACACCTTC. Protein: CASRPTQGTAYGYTF.

The V and J genes are TRBV7-3 and TRBJ1-1, with unresolved D. The V gene's germline CDR1 is SGHTA and CDR2 FQGTGA. V was cut by 0 bases and J by 1 base, with 9 bases left in between. The CDR3 is made up of 15 amino acids. CDR3 sequence reads: CASSLTPGANTEAFF. In DNA, the CDR3 is TGTGCCAGCAGCTTAACTCCGGGTGCGAACACTGAAGCTTTCTTT.

The CDR3 loop is CASSVEAAPGELFF. The DNA of the CDR3 is TGTGCCAGCAGCGTGGAAGCGGCACCCGGGGAGCTGTTTTTT. V and J are TRBV9 and TRBJ2-2, with D perhaps TRBD2 (5 bases). V was clipped by 2 bases and J by 6 bases, with 11 bases between them. This CDR3 is built from 14 residues. Germline lookup yields CDR1 SGDLS and CDR2 YYNGEE.

The chain is built from TRBV2 and TRBJ1-5; D is perhaps TRBD1 (5 bases). Germline V gene lookup returns CDR1 SNHLY and CDR2 FYNNEI. The CDR3 loop spans 15 amino acids. V was clipped by 1 base and J by 6 bases, with 13 bases between them. Here the CDR3 DNA reads TGTGCCAGCAGTGAAGAAACAGGTTTGGTTCAGCCCCAGCATTTT. Protein product: CASSEETGLVQPQHF.

The CDR3 sequence is CASSIPDRGRGYTEAFF. The CDR3 region has the DNA TGTGCCAGTAGTATTCCGGACAGGGGGCGCGGGTACACTGAAGCTTTCTTT. The chain carries TRBV19 and TRBJ1-1; TRBD1 aligns across 11 bases. The germline CDR1 and CDR2 sequences are LNHDA and SQIVND (reference sequence). Unmatched junction bases numbered 9, after V lost 3 bases and J lost 3 bases. The CDR3 consists of 17 residues.

The DNA of the CDR3 is TGTGCCAGCAGTGAATATGGGCGGACAGGCGCCGGCTACACCTTC. The encoded protein is CASSEYGRTGAGYTF. The chain recombines TRBV6-1 with TRBJ1-2; 7 positions match TRBD1. CDR3 length: 15 amino acids. V was pared by 2 bases and J by 8 bases, with 11 bases of the junction left unmatched. The germline CDR1 and CDR2 sequences are MNHNS and SASEGT.

In this sample, this clone turned up once. The rearrangement uses TRBV29-1 and TRBJ2-6; D is possibly TRBD1 (6 bases). This CDR3 is built from 15 residues. Germline V gene sequence: CDR1 SQVTM, CDR2 ANQGSEA. The V gene lost 7 bases and the J gene lost 0 bases, with 13 bases spanning the gap. The CDR3 is CSADTGHSGANVLTF. In DNA, the CDR3 is TGCAGCGCCGATACAGGGCACTCTGGGGCCAACGTCCTGACTTTC.